What follows describes a single T cell receptor (beta chain). The clone's antigen remains unknown. Base qualities are missing; no much larger clone stands one base away. The data were taken from a study of T cell repertoires in cytomegalovirus infection (dated by TCRdb to the late 2010s). With respect to the entire study: Alongside well-studied HLA-B-restricted epitopes, the peptide stimulations were aimed at recently identified HLA-C-restricted CMV epitopes, whose presentation resists viral immunomodulation. Donor HLA type was relevant to the analysis, because carriage of CMV infection together with the matching HLA type was indicated by public TCR beta signatures.

Read against the paper, the sample's treatment or condition label means: in vitro stimulation with specific CMV peptide epitopes to enrich CMV-specific T cells. Reading the germline V gene gives CDR1 KGHSH and CDR2 LQKENI. V trim: 3 bases; J trim: 2 bases; unmatched bases: 7. There are 16 amino acids in the CDR3, from cysteine to phenylalanine inclusive. The CDR3 DNA has 48 bases and is translated from base 1. The study at large found these results: In both this cohort and an independent cohort of 300 to 450 donors, the cumulative frequency of public TCR beta family members distinguished carriers of CMV infection plus the relevant HLA type. The ex vivo response was dominated by HLA-C-restricted CMV-specific TCR beta clonotypes, which also provided the single most frequent clonotype in two of eight donors.

Sequencing instrument: Illumina HiSeq 1500. TCRdb reprocessing: public reads trimmed at Q25 with fastp, clones called with MiXCR, in-frame beta chains kept. Each CDR3 protein appears once, grouped with its most common genes and DNA. The sample table contains about 900,000 distinct CDR3 sequences; only one count was recorded for under 40% of them. The ten top clones hold roughly 12% of the sample. The material was cultured CD8+ T cells from PBMCs, obtained from culture after CMV antigen stimulation. The V and J segments used are TRBV18 and TRBJ2-1; a stretch of 7 junction bases matches TRBD1. The receptor's source is a human donor in good health (CMV status not recorded). Some clones in this sample may be carry-over from other donors' samples. The CDR3 region: CASSPSRTGPYNEQFF. The nucleotide sequence reads TGTGCCAGCTCACCGTCCCGGACAGGACCCTACAATGAGCAGTTCTTC.